The 27 T cell receptor beta chains given below trace back to one sample, sequenced in a study of cytomegalovirus exposure and HLA in healthy donors. TCRdb's table, derived via immunoSEQ multiplex PCR, lists solely in-frame clones and lacks some. The data contain some 41,000 clones, roughly 93% of them singletons. Sequencing used PBMCs. These receptors were obtained from a young woman in good health and CMV-seronegative.

The rearrangement joins TRBV27 to TRBJ2-7; 7 positions match TRBD1. This CDR3 comprises 14 residues. Trimming removed 5 bases from V and 2 bases from J; junction bases left unmatched: 6. The germline CDR1 and CDR2 sequences are MNHEY and SMNVEV (reference sequence). CDR3 DNA: TGTGCCAGCAGTCCGATGACAGGGCCCTACGAGCAGTACTTC. The encoded protein is CASSPMTGPYEQYF.

Only one count was recorded for this clone. The V gene is TRBV6-1, the J gene TRBJ2-1, with 8 positions matching TRBD1. J gave up 1 base and V 5 bases, and 4 bases lay outside the gene matches. Germline CDR1 MNHNS, CDR2 SASEGT. The CDR3 covers 15 residues. Here the CDR3 reads CASSPGQGSYNEQFF. For the CDR3, the DNA is TGTGCCAGCAGTCCTGGACAGGGATCCTACAATGAGCAGTTCTTC.

The CDR3 DNA sequence: TGTGCCAGTAGTATACATGAGGATGCACTTTACGAGCAGTACTTC. Translation gives CASSIHEDALYEQYF. The V call is TRBV19, the J call TRBJ2-7, with D hard to call. Trimming left V 2 bases short and J 4 bases short, with 15 bases between. Germline V gene lookup returns CDR1 LNHDA and CDR2 SQIVND (reference sequence). The CDR3 consists of 15 residues.

The chain uses TRBV27 and TRBJ2-7, with D maybe TRBD2 (6 bases). V lost 8 bases and J 0 bases, leaving 17 bases between the germline ends. CDR1 and CDR2 from the germline V gene are MNHEY and SMNVEV (reference sequence). This CDR3 comprises 15 residues. CDR3 nucleotide sequence: TGTGCCAGCGAGCCACATGGGGGGAGCTCCTACGAGCAGTACTTC. It yields the protein CASEPHGGSSYEQYF.

The rearrangement joins TRBV6-1 to TRBJ2-7; tentatively, D is TRBD1 (5 bases). Trimming cost V 1 base and J 3 bases, with 13 bases left between them. Per the germline V gene, CDR1 is MNHNS and CDR2 is SASEGT. The CDR3 consists of 15 residues. The DNA for the CDR3 is TGTGCCAGCAGTGAAGGGCCAGGGAAGAACTACGAGCAGTACTTC. Its protein is CASSEGPGKNYEQYF.

The chain has TRBV5-4 and TRBJ2-3; 8 nucleotides match TRBD2. The CDR3 consists of 15 residues. Germline assignment: CDR1 SGHNT and CDR2 YYREEE (reference sequence). J gave up 6 bases and V 3 bases, and 9 bases lay outside the gene matches. As DNA, the CDR3 is TGTGCCAGCAGCTATCAAGCGGGAGTCGGTGATACGCAGTATTTT. Its translation is CASSYQAGVGDTQYF. The full variable domain, rest sourced from reference TRBV5-4 and TRBJ2-3, is ETGVTQSPTHLIKTRGQQVTLRCSSQSGHNTVSWYQQALGQGPQFIFQYYREEENGRGNFPPRFSGLQFPNYSSELNVNALELDDSALYLCASSYQAGVGDTQYFGPGTRLTVL.

A remark on this clone: The same CDR3 can be traced to other DNA sequences in this sample. The chain couples TRBV6-1 to TRBJ2-7; TRBD1 aligns across 9 bases. Germline CDR1 and CDR2: MNHNS and SASEGT. The CDR3 has 13 residues. V was pared by 6 bases and J by 3 bases, with 3 bases of the junction left unmatched. CDR3 bases: TGTGCCAGCAGCACGACAGGGGGCTACGAGCAGTACTTC. It translates to CASSTTGGYEQYF.

The rearrangement uses TRBV5-4 and TRBJ1-2, with D unresolved. Germline V gene data show CDR1 as SGHNT and CDR2 as YYREEE (reference sequence). Between the trimmed V and J ends, which lost 4 bases and 8 bases, there was a span of 12 bases. This CDR3 region has 12 residues. Here the CDR3 reads CASSTSRGGYTF. CDR3 nucleotide sequence: TGTGCCAGCAGCACAAGTAGAGGGGGCTACACCTTC.

The V and J genes are TRBV19 and TRBJ2-1; perhaps TRBD1 as D (8 bases). In germline, CDR1 is LNHDA, CDR2 SQIVND (reference sequence). This CDR3 spans 15 amino acids. V was clipped by 4 bases and J by 4 bases, with 14 bases between them. CDR3 loop: CASSTTGEGYNEQFF. In DNA, the CDR3 is TGTGCCAGTAGTACGACAGGGGAGGGATACAATGAGCAGTTCTTC.

V is TRBV11-2 and J is TRBJ2-3, with 9 positions matching TRBD2. CDR3 length: 17 residues. Trimming cost V 1 base and J 6 bases; bases outside gene matches: 11. CDR1 and CDR2 from the germline V gene are SGHAT and FQNNGV. In DNA form, the CDR3 reads TGTGCCAGCAGCTTAGTAATAGCGGGGGCTGGTTCGGATACGCAGTATTTT. Translated, it gives CASSLVIAGAGSDTQYF. The full variable domain, rest sourced from reference TRBV11-2 and TRBJ2-3, is EAGVAQSPRYKIIEKRQSVAFWCNPISGHATLYWYQQILGQGPKLLIQFQNNGVVDDSQLPKDRFSAERLKGVDSTLKIQPAKLEDSAVYLCASSLVIAGAGSDTQYFGPGTRLTVL.

The chain recombines TRBV5-8 with TRBJ2-3; 8 bases align to TRBD2. The CDR3 extends over 15 amino acids. CDR1 is SGHTS, CDR2 YDEGEE, per germline. With V trimmed by 4 bases and J by 6 bases, 10 bases remained unmatched. The CDR3 region is CASSRGRGARDTQYF. The CDR3 DNA reads as TGTGCCAGCAGCCGGGGGCGGGGGGCGAGGGATACGCAGTATTTT.

The gene calls are TRBV7-9 and TRBJ2-4, with D perhaps matching TRBD1 (5 bases). CDR1 and CDR2 (germline): SEHNR, FQNEAQ (reference sequence). Trimming removed 5 bases at V and 0 bases at J, with 14 bases between. The CDR3 has 16 amino acids. The CDR3 DNA reads TGTGCCAGCAGCACCGCAGGGTCTATAGCCAAAAACATTCAGTACTTC. Encoded protein: CASSTAGSIAKNIQYF.

This chain links TRBV6-6 with TRBJ1-2; D is unresolved. Germline V lookup: CDR1 MNHNY, CDR2 SVGAGI (reference sequence). The CDR3 totals 12 residues. V was shortened by 8 bases and J by 1 base, with 8 bases between the two germline ends. CDR3 sequence reads: CASAEGNYGYTF. CDR3 bases: TGTGCCAGCGCCGAGGGTAACTATGGCTACACCTTC.

The chain is built from TRBV6-1 and TRBJ2-7; TRBD2 agrees at 7 bases. The CDR3 runs 14 residues. In germline, CDR1 is MNHNS, CDR2 SASEGT. The ends lost 1 base at V and 0 bases at J; junction bases unmatched: 0. The CDR3 bases are TGTGCCAGCAGTGAAGGGGGGGGCTCCTACGAGCAGTACTTC. This sequence encodes CASSEGGGSYEQYF.

This clone was picked up one time. The chain combines TRBV4-1 with TRBJ1-5; tentative D call: TRBD1 (5 bases). Per the germline V gene, CDR1 is MGHRA and CDR2 is YSYEKL. The V and J ends lost 2 bases and 0 bases respectively, with 23 bases between them. The CDR3 extends over 20 amino acids. The CDR3 protein is CASSQYPQGAAGYSNQPQHF. CDR3 nucleotides: TGCGCCAGCAGCCAATACCCCCAAGGGGCAGCGGGTTATAGCAATCAGCCCCAGCATTTT.

This clone was seen just once. J is TRBJ2-2 and V is TRBV28, with 15 bases identical to TRBD2. With 5 bases clipped from V and 7 bases from J, the junction kept 5 bases outside the gene matches. Germline lookup yields CDR1 MDHEN and CDR2 SYDVKM. The length of the CDR3 is 16 residues. The CDR3 protein is CASSPGLAGGVGELFF. The CDR3 DNA follows: TGTGCCAGCAGTCCGGGACTAGCGGGGGGTGTCGGGGAGCTGTTTTTT.

This chain connects TRBV28 to TRBJ2-6, with D possibly being TRBD1 (5 bases). Trimming took 3 bases from V and 2 from J, leaving 8 bases between them. Per the germline V gene, CDR1 is MDHEN and CDR2 is SYDVKM. The CDR3 covers 15 residues. The CDR3 loop is CASSLWGPGANVLTF. CDR3 coding DNA: TGTGCCAGCAGTTTGTGGGGCCCTGGGGCCAACGTCCTGACTTTC.

The rearrangement links TRBV7-9 to TRBJ1-5; D is undetermined. Per the germline V gene, CDR1 is SEHNR and CDR2 is FQNEAQ (reference sequence). The CDR3 is 12 amino acids. V lost 4 bases and J lost 4, with 5 bases in between. CDR3: CASSSPNQPQHF. The CDR3 DNA follows: TGTGCCAGCAGCTCCCCGAATCAGCCCCAGCATTTT. Based on the CDR3 plus reference TRBV7-9 and TRBJ1-5, the full variable domain is DTGVSQNPRHKITKRGQNVTFRCDPISEHNRLYWYRQTLGQGPEFLTYFQNEAQLEKSRLLSDRFSAERPKGSFSTLEIQRTEQGDSAMYLCASSSPNQPQHFGDGTRLSIL.

The chain links TRBV10-3 to TRBJ2-3; D remains ambiguous. The CDR3 is made up of 12 amino acids. Germline V lookup: CDR1 ENHRY, CDR2 SYGVKD. V gave up 0 bases and J gave up 5 bases, with 3 bases separating them. In nucleotides, the CDR3 is TGTGCCATCAGTGAGTCCGTAGATACGCAGTATTTT. Translated, it gives CAISESVDTQYF.

The genes are TRBV9 and TRBJ1-2; the D gene is possibly TRBD1 (6 bases). Germline V CDR1 and CDR2: SGDLS, YYNGEE. The CDR3 is made up of 15 amino acids. Deletions cut 0 bases from V and 7 bases from J, with 16 bases between. The CDR3 here is CASSVAPGTPTGYTF. CDR3 in DNA: TGTGCCAGCAGCGTAGCCCCCGGGACACCTACTGGCTACACCTTC.

This chain uses TRBV19 with TRBJ2-2, with 8 nucleotides matching TRBD2. The CDR3 covers 14 residues. Trimming cost V 6 bases and J 3 bases; bases outside gene matches: 3. CDR1 and CDR2 from the germline V gene are LNHDA and SQIVND (reference sequence). The CDR3 here is CASSWTSYTGELFF. Written as DNA, the CDR3 is TGTGCCAGTAGCTGGACTAGCTACACCGGGGAGCTGTTTTTT.

The chain joins TRBV16 to TRBJ1-5; TRBD1 might be the D (5 bases). Trimming shortened V by 1 base and J by 2 bases, and 9 bases separated the two germline ends. The CDR3 covers 15 residues. Germline CDR1 KGHSY, CDR2 FQNENV. This chain's CDR3 is CASSQWGVGNQPQHF. The CDR3 DNA reads as TGTGCCAGCAGCCAATGGGGGGTAGGCAATCAGCCCCAGCATTTT.

The rearrangement links TRBV28 to TRBJ2-7, with TRBD2 matching over 8 bases. V was clipped by 6 bases and J by 5 bases; unmatched bases: 9. The CDR3 length is 14 residues. Germline lookup yields CDR1 MDHEN and CDR2 SYDVKM. This CDR3 is CASSVGGGLNEQYF. For the CDR3, the DNA is TGTGCCAGCAGCGTCGGGGGGGGGCTGAACGAGCAGTACTTC. Full variable domain (rest looked up from reference TRBV28 and TRBJ2-7): DVKVTQSSRYLVKRTGEKVFLECVQDMDHENMFWYRQDPGLGLRLIYFSYDVKMKEKGDIPEGYSVSREKKERFSLILESASTNQTSMYLCASSVGGGLNEQYFGPGTRLTVT.

The chain uses TRBV5-6 and TRBJ1-2; TRBD1 might be the D (6 bases). The CDR3 has 16 residues. Trimming removed 0 bases at V and 4 bases at J, with 16 bases between. CDR1 is SGHDT, CDR2 YYEEEE, per germline. The CDR3, as DNA: TGTGCCAGCAGCTTGGCACAGGGAATTGAGGGCTATGGCTACACCTTC. It yields the protein CASSLAQGIEGYGYTF.

Only a few counts were recorded for this clone. This chain joins TRBV6-1 and TRBJ2-3; 15 nucleotides agree with TRBD2. Germline CDR1 is MNHNS and CDR2 is SASEGT. CDR3 size: 17 residues. Trimming took 3 bases from V and 5 from J; bases not matched to a gene: 6. The CDR3 region has the DNA TGTGCCAGCAGTGAGCTCGGGACTAGCGGGGGGAGAGATACGCAGTATTTT. The encoded protein is CASSELGTSGGRDTQYF.

This clone was recorded once. This chain links TRBV6-5 with TRBJ2-7, with 9 bases identical to TRBD1. There are 15 residues in the CDR3. The V and J ends lost 5 bases and 5 bases, in that order; junction bases with no gene match: 10. Germline-derived CDR1 and CDR2 are MNHEY and SVGAGI. CDR3 amino acids: CASSDLQGAGNEQYF. DNA of the CDR3: TGTGCCAGCAGTGACTTACAGGGGGCAGGAAACGAGCAGTACTTC.

This sequence joins TRBV5-1 and TRBJ2-1, with D maybe TRBD2 (7 bases). V shed 2 bases and J shed 9 bases, with 12 bases lying between them. Per germline, CDR1 SGHRS and CDR2 YFSETQ. CDR3 length: 13 residues. CDR3 sequence (DNA): TGCGCCAGCAGCTTTGGGGGGGCGCGTGAGCAGTTCTTC. This sequence encodes CASSFGGAREQFF.